A single sample is the source of the 32 T cell receptor beta chains below, sequenced in a study of T cells in Graves' hyperthyroidism and ophthalmopathy. What was amplified from RNA transcripts were TCR beta CDR3 regions. With the HTBI primer set, the TCR CDR3 went through a first round of RT-PCR. TCRdb re-called the multiplex PCR reads through MiXCR, storing one row per CDR3 protein. The sample shows 500,000 to 650,000 distinct CDR3 sequences, 15% to 20% of them seen only once. Specimen: blood. The source of these receptors is a man aged 40-49 years with Graves' ophthalmopathy.

This rearrangement joins TRBV30 to TRBJ2-7, with TRBD1 identical over 9 bases. The germline gives CDR1 GTSNPN, CDR2 SVGIG (reference sequence). The CDR3 has 14 amino acids. V dropped 2 bases and J dropped 7; count of bases not matched to a gene: 9. The CDR3, as DNA: TGTGCCTGGAGTCCCGGACAGGGGACTCGGGAGCAGTACTTC. Its protein is CAWSPGQGTREQYF.

This chain joins TRBV6-6 and TRBJ1-5; no reliable D call. V was shortened by 0 bases and J by 4 bases, with 13 bases between the two germline ends. CDR3 length: 16 residues. Germline lookup yields CDR1 MNHNY and CDR2 SVGAGI (reference sequence). Here the CDR3 DNA reads TGTGCCAGCAGTTACTCCTACGAGGTTGGGAATCAGCCCCAGCATTTT. It encodes CASSYSYEVGNQPQHF.

This chain joins TRBV7-9 and TRBJ2-5; D uncertain. The germline V gene has CDR1 SEHNR and CDR2 FQNEAQ (reference sequence). The CDR3 length is 14 residues. The germline V and J ends were trimmed by 3 bases and 1 base, with 9 bases remaining between them. CDR3 sequence reads: CASSLPGLQETQYF. The CDR3 coding sequence is TGTGCCAGCAGCTTGCCAGGCCTCCAAGAGACCCAGTACTTC. The full variable domain, completed using reference TRBV7-9 and TRBJ2-5, is DTGVSQNPRHKITKRGQNVTFRCDPISEHNRLYWYRQTLGQGPEFLTYFQNEAQLEKSRLLSDRFSAERPKGSFSTLEIQRTEQGDSAMYLCASSLPGLQETQYFGPGTRLLVL.

This clonotype was detected a few times. The chain has TRBV13 and TRBJ2-3; 11 bases line up with TRBD2. The CDR3 spans 16 residues. CDR1 is PRHDT and CDR2 is FYEKMQ in the germline V gene (reference sequence). The junction had 3 bases not matched to a gene; V was cut back by 4 bases and J by 0 bases. DNA of the CDR3: TGTGCCAGCAGCTCCCGACTAGCGGGGAGCACAGATACGCAGTATTTT. Translating gives CASSSRLAGSTDTQYF.

This clonotype occurred many times. The chain carries TRBV6-1 and TRBJ1-2; D gene uncertain. The CDR3 is 13 amino acids. CDR1 is MNHNS and CDR2 is SASEGT in the germline V gene. Between the trimmed V and J ends, which lost 2 bases and 6 bases, there was a span of 10 bases. The CDR3 here is CASSERLTDGYTF. Written as DNA, the CDR3 is TGTGCCAGCAGTGAAAGGCTTACGGATGGCTACACCTTC.

J is TRBJ2-1 and V is TRBV29-1; tentative D call: TRBD2 (5 bases). Trimming removed 0 bases from V and 7 bases from J, with 16 bases in between. The CDR3 runs 15 residues. The germline V gene encodes CDR1 SQVTM and CDR2 ANQGSEA. The CDR3 here is CSVEDPAGGRNEQFF. The CDR3 DNA sequence: TGCAGCGTTGAAGATCCGGCGGGCGGACGGAATGAGCAGTTCTTC.

This clonotype was detected many times. V and J are TRBV27 and TRBJ2-7; D is possibly TRBD1 (6 bases). Germline V gene sequence: CDR1 MNHEY, CDR2 SMNVEV (reference sequence). The CDR3 is 13 amino acids. V lost 6 bases and J 3 bases, leaving 12 bases between the germline ends. The CDR3: CASSHRAGYEQYF. CDR3 sequence (DNA): TGTGCCAGCAGCCACAGGGCAGGCTACGAGCAGTACTTC.

This clonotype was recorded at least ten times. The CDR3 DNA reads TGTGCCAGCAGCTTAGGGAGGATCTCGGGAGAGCAGTACTTC. Its protein product is CASSLGRISGEQYF. This rearrangement joins TRBV11-1 to TRBJ2-7; D may be TRBD2 (5 bases). The V end lost 1 base, the J end lost 7 bases, and 14 bases lay between the germline ends. The CDR3 has 14 amino acids. The germline V gene has CDR1 SGHAT and CDR2 FQDESV (reference sequence).

This rearrangement joins TRBV5-1 to TRBJ1-1, with a tentative D call TRBD1 (6 bases). Germline CDR1 and CDR2: SGHRS and YFSETQ. The CDR3 covers 14 residues. With 1 base removed from V and 6 bases from J, the gap between germline ends came to 13 bases. The CDR3 sequence is CASSLKQGSAEAFF. In DNA form, the CDR3 reads TGCGCCAGCAGCTTGAAACAGGGAAGTGCTGAAGCTTTCTTT.

The V gene is TRBV4-1, the J gene TRBJ2-2; 7 bases are a match to TRBD2. Germline lookup yields CDR1 MGHRA and CDR2 YSYEKL. There are 15 residues in the CDR3. V lost 1 base to trimming and J lost 4 bases; unmatched junction nucleotides: 3. The CDR3 DNA reads TGCGCCAGCAGCCAAGGCCCGGGGGGCACCGGGGAGCTGTTTTTT. Translating gives CASSQGPGGTGELFF.

This clonotype was picked up many times. The V and J genes are TRBV2 and TRBJ1-3; D unclear. The V gene lost 8 bases and the J gene lost 0 bases, with 8 bases spanning the gap. Germline values: CDR1 SNHLY, CDR2 FYNNEI. CDR3 length equals 13 residues. This chain's CDR3 is CASDASSGNTIYF. The CDR3 nucleotides read TGTGCCAGCGATGCTAGCTCTGGAAACACCATATATTTT.

This chain uses TRBV5-6 with TRBJ2-7; 8 bases map to TRBD2. There are 15 residues in the CDR3. CDR1 and CDR2 from the germline V gene are SGHDT and YYEEEE. V lost 2 bases and J lost 7; bases outside the gene matches: 11. The DNA for the CDR3 is TGTGCCAGCAGCTTTACTAGCGGATACCCAGGGGAGCAGTACTTC. This gives the protein CASSFTSGYPGEQYF. Filled out from reference TRBV5-6 and TRBJ2-7, the complete variable domain reads DAGVTQSPTHLIKTRGQQVTLRCSPKSGHDTVSWYQQALGQGPQFIFQYYEEEERQRGNFPDRFSGHQFPNYSSELNVNALLLGDSALYLCASSFTSGYPGEQYFGPGTRLTVT.

This chain uses TRBV29-1 with TRBJ2-7, with TRBD1 matching over 8 bases. The CDR3 consists of 14 residues. Germline lookup yields CDR1 SQVTM and CDR2 ANQGSEA. V shed 4 bases and J 0 bases; nucleotides not matched to a gene: 5. The CDR3 DNA sequence: TGCAGCGTTGTTCGGACAGGGAGCTCCTACGAGCAGTACTTC. It specifies CSVVRTGSSYEQYF.

Here the CDR3 DNA reads TGTGCCTGGGAGGGGGGCACAGATACGCAGTATTTT. Translating gives CAWEGGTDTQYF. This rearrangement joins TRBV30 to TRBJ2-3, with D perhaps TRBD1 (6 bases). This CDR3 comprises 12 residues. V lost 5 bases and J lost 1, with 7 bases in between. Germline CDR1 reads GTSNPN; CDR2 reads SVGIG (reference sequence).

Ten or more counts support this clonotype. V usage is TRBV7-8 and J usage is TRBJ1-1; 8 bases agree with TRBD1. CDR1 and CDR2 (germline): SGHVS, FQNEAQ. This CDR3 is built from 14 residues. V lost 4 bases, J lost 2 bases, and 3 bases stayed unmatched. Here the CDR3 DNA reads TGTGCCAGCAGCTCGACAGGGGCTAACACTGAAGCTTTCTTT. It yields the protein CASSSTGANTEAFF.

In its sample, this clonotype was seen many times. CDR3 sequence reads: CASRRGTSRGGEQFF. CDR3 in DNA: TGTGCCAGCAGGAGGGGGACTAGCAGGGGGGGAGAGCAGTTCTTC. The rearrangement joins TRBV11-2 to TRBJ2-1; 9 nucleotides agree with TRBD2. Germline values: CDR1 SGHAT, CDR2 FQNNGV. The junction had 13 bases not matched to a gene; V was cut back by 6 bases and J by 10 bases. The CDR3 loop spans 15 amino acids.

V usage is TRBV28 and J usage is TRBJ1-1, with a tentative D call TRBD1 (6 bases). This CDR3 region has 12 residues. V was shortened by 2 bases and J by 13 bases, with 14 bases between the two germline ends. Germline V gives CDR1 MDHEN, CDR2 SYDVKM. CDR3 DNA sequence: TGTGCCAGCAGTTTAGACAGGAATGACGGTTTCTTT. Residues: CASSLDRNDGFF. Together with reference TRBV28 and TRBJ1-1, the CDR3 gives the full variable domain: DVKVTQSSRYLVKRTGEKVFLECVQDMDHENMFWYRQDPGLGLRLIYFSYDVKMKEKGDIPEGYSVSREKKERFSLILESASTNQTSMYLCASSLDRNDGFFGQGTRLTVV.

The table lists this clonotype with a few counts. The chain employs TRBV12-3 or TRBV12-4 and TRBJ2-2; D perhaps matches TRBD2 (5 bases). This CDR3 contains 16 residues. V was shortened by 0 bases and J by 3 bases, with 11 bases between the two germline ends. The CDR3 reads CASSLALAYYTGELFF. The CDR3 DNA is TGTGCCAGCAGTTTAGCGCTAGCTTACTACACCGGGGAGCTGTTTTTT.

This clonotype was detected only a few times. This rearrangement joins TRBV6-1 to TRBJ1-6; tentative D call: TRBD1 (6 bases). Per germline, CDR1 MNHNS and CDR2 SASEGT. Deletions cut 5 bases from V and 7 bases from J, with 15 bases between. The CDR3 runs 15 residues. DNA of the CDR3: TGTGCCAGCAGTATTAACAGGGCGGCGAATTCACCCCTCCACTTT. It yields the protein CASSINRAANSPLHF.

This clonotype has at least ten counts. The genes are TRBV28 and TRBJ2-3; D might be TRBD1 (5 bases). The CDR3 spans 14 residues. Trimming stripped 3 bases from V and 2 bases from J, with 9 bases between. Germline-derived CDR1 and CDR2 are MDHEN and SYDVKM. CDR3 residues: CASSFGRDTDTQYF. The CDR3, as DNA: TGTGCCAGCAGTTTTGGCAGGGACACAGATACGCAGTATTTT.

The chain uses TRBV18 and TRBJ1-6; D might be TRBD1 (6 bases). The CDR3 spans 15 residues. From germline, CDR1 is KGHSH and CDR2 LQKENI. Trimming took 3 bases from V and 7 from J, leaving 13 bases between them. In nucleotides, the CDR3 is TGTGCCAGCTCACCCAGGACAGATGAAAATTCACCCCTCCACTTT. Protein sequence: CASSPRTDENSPLHF.

The chain joins TRBV12-5 to TRBJ1-2; D not resolved. Germline CDR1 reads LGHNT; CDR2 reads FRNRAP. This CDR3 region has 13 residues. V lost 1 base to trimming and J lost 8 bases, with 11 bases between them. CDR3 sequence reads: CASGLGGGTGYTF. The CDR3 region has the DNA TGTGCTAGTGGTTTGGGCGGAGGTACGGGCTACACCTTC.

The CDR3 sequence is CAGGSQGGNQPQHF. The DNA for the CDR3 is TGTGCCGGCGGTTCACAGGGCGGCAATCAGCCCCAGCATTTT. The rearrangement uses TRBV6-5 and TRBJ1-5; a possible D gene is TRBD1 (6 bases). Trimming pared 11 bases from V and 2 bases from J, leaving 16 bases between. The germline V gene encodes CDR1 MNHEY and CDR2 SVGAGI. The CDR3 spans 14 residues.

In its sample, this clonotype was seen many times. V gene TRBV7-8 combines with J gene TRBJ1-5; 9 nucleotides line up with TRBD1. The germline V gene has CDR1 SGHVS and CDR2 FQNEAQ. The CDR3 consists of 13 residues. V dropped 5 bases and J dropped 5; count of bases not matched to a gene: 1. The CDR3 sequence is CASSRQGDQPQHF. In DNA form, the CDR3 reads TGTGCCAGCAGCCGACAGGGGGATCAGCCCCAGCATTTT. Combining the CDR3 with reference TRBV7-8 and TRBJ1-5 gives the whole variable domain GAGVSQSPRYKVAKRGQDVALRCDPISGHVSLFWYQQALGQGPEFLTYFQNEAQLDKSGLPSDRFFAERPEGSVSTLKIQRTQQEDSAVYLCASSRQGDQPQHFGDGTRLSIL.

This clonotype has at least ten counts. The chain has TRBV12-3 or TRBV12-4 and TRBJ2-5; TRBD2 aligns across 9 bases. After removal of 1 base from V and 4 bases from J, the junction contained 10 bases not matched to a gene. This CDR3 spans 17 amino acids. Here the CDR3 DNA reads TGTGCCAGCAGTTTAGGTAGCGGGGGCGCACGGGGAGAGACCCAGTACTTC. Amino acid sequence: CASSLGSGGARGETQYF.

This clonotype has a handful of counts. The chain uses TRBV3-1 and TRBJ1-5, with a tentative D call TRBD1 (5 bases). CDR3 length: 14 residues. CDR1 and CDR2 from the germline V gene are LGHDT and YNNKEL (reference sequence). The V and J ends lost 5 bases and 4 bases respectively, with 12 bases between them. CDR3 region: CASSSQTENQPQHF. CDR3 nucleotides: TGTGCCAGCAGCTCTCAGACAGAAAATCAGCCCCAGCATTTT.

The chain links TRBV5-1 to TRBJ2-7, with D possibly being TRBD1 (5 bases). CDR3 size: 14 residues. Trimming left V 1 base short and J 2 bases short, with 10 bases between. The germline CDR1 and CDR2 sequences are SGHRS and YFSETQ. CDR3 loop: CASSLSKGTYEQYF. Written as DNA, the CDR3 is TGCGCCAGCAGCTTGAGTAAGGGGACCTACGAGCAGTACTTC.

In this sample, this clonotype turned up once. The CDR3 spells CATSLRQTNYGYTF. The DNA for the CDR3 is TGTGCCACCTCCTTAAGACAGACTAACTATGGCTACACCTTC. The rearrangement uses TRBV19 and TRBJ1-2; D might be TRBD1 (5 bases). V dropped 10 bases and J dropped 0 bases, with 15 bases sitting between them. Per germline, CDR1 LNHDA and CDR2 SQIVND (reference sequence). CDR3 length: 14 residues.

This clonotype was seen a few times. The CDR3 region has the DNA TGTGCCAGCAGCTCGGGACAGCAGTTAAGAGGGGATGAGCAGTTCTTC. Translation gives CASSSGQQLRGDEQFF. The gene calls are TRBV5-8 and TRBJ2-1, with 7 nucleotides matching TRBD1. Germline V gene sequence: CDR1 SGHTS, CDR2 YDEGEE. The CDR3 contains 16 residues. Trimming removed 3 bases from V and 8 bases from J; junction bases left unmatched: 14. The variable domain in full, with the rest retrieved from reference TRBV5-8 and TRBJ2-1, is EAGVTQSPTHLIKTRGQQATLRCSPISGHTSVYWYQQALGLGLQFLLWYDEGEERNRGNFPPRFSGRQFPNYSSELNVNALELEDSALYLCASSSGQQLRGDEQFFGPGTRLTVL.

This clonotype was recorded a few times. The chain is built from TRBV5-1 and TRBJ1-5; TRBD1 agrees at 10 bases. Losses at the gene ends were 3 bases for V and 1 base for J; bases not matched to a gene: 1. Germline V gene lookup returns CDR1 SGHRS and CDR2 YFSETQ. The CDR3 loop spans 15 amino acids. The CDR3 protein is CASSWGQGSNQPQHF. The DNA for the CDR3 is TGCGCCAGCAGCTGGGGACAGGGGAGCAATCAGCCCCAGCATTTT.

In its sample, this clonotype was seen many times. V is TRBV11-3 and J is TRBJ2-5, with 9 bases aligning to TRBD2. The ends lost 2 bases at V and 5 bases at J; junction bases unmatched: 3. Looked up from germline, CDR1 is SGHNT and CDR2 is YENEEA. The CDR3 totals 14 residues. DNA for the CDR3: TGTGCCAGCAGCTTAATGGCGGGAGGGGAGACCCAGTACTTC. It codes for CASSLMAGGETQYF.

In this sample, this clonotype turned up a few times. The chain couples TRBV19 to TRBJ1-1; weak D call: TRBD1 (5 bases). The CDR3 contains 16 residues. Germline CDR1 and CDR2: LNHDA and SQIVND (reference sequence). Trimming took off 7 bases at V and 6 bases at J, with 24 bases between the two ends. This CDR3 reads CASTRSVREVGSEAFF. CDR3 nucleotides: TGTGCCAGTACCCGCTCCGTCAGGGAGGTCGGTTCTGAAGCTTTCTTT.